This is a list of T cell receptor beta chains from one sample in a study of T-cell memory formation after mild COVID-19. Each CDR3 protein gets one entry after TCRdb re-called the 5' RACE reads with MiXCR. The top ten hold around 9% of the sample, which has around 420,000 distinct CDR3 sequences, about 24% seen once. Source material: PBMCs or a T cell subset sorted from them (not recorded which). The receptors derive from an adult woman who had mild COVID-19 (a few samples of this study predate the infection). Cell type and time point are not known. The CDR3 runs from the conserved cysteine through the conserved F or W. D genes are given only for firm matches. The size entry is marked missing in some rows and otherwise reads once, few, many or a size class.

j_call: TRBJ1-1
d_call: TRBD1
v_call: TRBV25-1
clone_size: few
cdr3_aa: CASSESGQGNTEAFF
cdr3_nt: TGTGCCAGCAGTGAGTCGGGACAGGGAAACACTGAAGCTTTCTTT

j_call: TRBJ2-3
d_call: TRBD2
v_call: TRBV7-2
clone_size: few
cdr3_aa: CASSPQRLAGARDTQYF
cdr3_nt: TGTGCCAGCAGCCCCCAACGACTAGCGGGGGCCCGGGATACGCAGTATTTT

j_call: TRBJ2-3
d_call: -
v_call: TRBV5-1
clone_size: -
cdr3_aa: CASSLSSVPDTQYF
cdr3_nt: TGCGCCAGCAGCTTGAGTTCAGTTCCAGATACGCAGTATTTT

j_call: TRBJ2-1
d_call: TRBD2
v_call: TRBV18
clone_size: -
cdr3_aa: CASSPASGANEQFF
cdr3_nt: TGTGCCAGCTCACCGGCTAGCGGAGCCAATGAGCAGTTCTTC

j_call: TRBJ2-5
d_call: TRBD1
v_call: TRBV15
clone_size: -
cdr3_aa: CATSRVPGGILGETQYF
cdr3_nt: TGTGCCACCAGCAGAGTGCCAGGGGGCATATTGGGAGAGACCCAGTACTTC

j_call: TRBJ2-7
d_call: TRBD2
v_call: TRBV12-3/TRBV12-4
clone_size: few
cdr3_aa: CASRPRGGTREQYF
cdr3_nt: TGTGCCAGCCGCCCGCGGGGTGGGACTAGGGAGCAGTACTTC

j_call: TRBJ2-7
d_call: -
v_call: TRBV5-1
clone_size: -
cdr3_aa: CASSLYREYEQYF
cdr3_nt: TGCGCCAGCAGCTTGTACAGGGAGTACGAGCAGTACTTC

j_call: TRBJ2-7
d_call: -
v_call: TRBV10-3
clone_size: few
cdr3_aa: CAAGDDSYEQYF
cdr3_nt: TGTGCCGCCGGGGACGATAGCTACGAGCAGTACTTC

j_call: TRBJ1-1
d_call: -
v_call: TRBV24-1
clone_size: -
cdr3_aa: CATTSRQGAEAFF
cdr3_nt: TGTGCCACCACATCCCGACAAGGGGCTGAAGCTTTCTTT

j_call: TRBJ1-5
d_call: TRBD1
v_call: TRBV5-1
clone_size: many
cdr3_aa: CASSLGEGASGNQPQHF
cdr3_nt: TGCGCCAGCAGCTTGGGAGAGGGGGCCTCCGGCAATCAGCCCCAGCATTTT

j_call: TRBJ2-7
d_call: -
v_call: TRBV3-1
clone_size: -
cdr3_aa: CASSQLGASYEQDF
cdr3_nt: TGTGCCAGCAGCCAACTTGGGGCCAGCTACGAGCAGGACTTC

j_call: TRBJ2-7
d_call: -
v_call: TRBV27
clone_size: -
cdr3_aa: CASSRGQTYEQYF
cdr3_nt: TGTGCCAGCAGCCGCGGACAGACCTACGAGCAGTACTTC

j_call: TRBJ2-1
d_call: TRBD1
v_call: TRBV6-2/TRBV6-3
clone_size: few
cdr3_aa: CASSTRTGVINEQFF
cdr3_nt: TGTGCCAGCAGTACACGGACAGGGGTAATCAATGAGCAGTTCTTC

j_call: TRBJ2-5
d_call: -
v_call: TRBV7-2
clone_size: once
cdr3_aa: CASSLFPGVETQYF
cdr3_nt: TGTGCCAGCAGCTTATTCCCGGGGGTAGAGACCCAGTACTTC

j_call: TRBJ2-7
d_call: TRBD1
v_call: TRBV6-1
clone_size: few
cdr3_aa: CASGTNRGSNYEQYF
cdr3_nt: TGTGCCAGCGGGACCAACAGGGGCTCAAACTACGAGCAGTACTTC

j_call: TRBJ1-5
d_call: -
v_call: TRBV9
clone_size: few
cdr3_aa: CASSPSSGIHQPQHF
cdr3_nt: TGTGCCAGCAGCCCAAGCTCAGGGATTCATCAGCCCCAGCATTTT

j_call: TRBJ2-3
d_call: TRBD1
v_call: TRBV7-3
clone_size: -
cdr3_aa: CASSLIGTGKADTQYF
cdr3_nt: TGTGCCAGCAGCTTAATCGGGACAGGGAAGGCAGATACGCAGTATTTT

j_call: TRBJ2-3
d_call: -
v_call: TRBV20-1
clone_size: -
cdr3_aa: CSASERAKGPDTQYF
cdr3_nt: TGCAGTGCTAGCGAGAGGGCCAAGGGGCCAGATACGCAGTATTTT